The sequence of this T cell receptor (beta chain) was determined in a study of spatial heterogeneity in lung cancer. V shed 4 bases and J 3 bases; nucleotides not matched to a gene: 6. This CDR3 spans 15 amino acids. Germline assignment: CDR1 SGHDN and CDR2 FVKESK. TCRdb used MiXCR to reprocess the 5' RACE reads, holding one entry per CDR3 protein. Here the sample spans about 82,000 distinct CDR3 sequences, roughly 12% being singletons. Stated time point: sample taken at primary tumor resection. Frozen PBMC, nontumor lung or tumor provided whole RNA, which was sequenced unsorted. The sequencing here drew on PBMCs, taken at surgery. The receptor comes from a male donor with early-stage non-small cell lung cancer. J is TRBJ2-5 and V is TRBV14, with 9 bases fitting TRBD2. For the CDR3, the DNA is TGTGCCAGCAGCCGGTCCGGGACTAGCAAAGAGACCCAGTACTTC. Its translation is CASSRSGTSKETQYF.